The 21 T cell receptor beta chains below all came from one sample that was sequenced in a study of T cell responses to AZD1222 COVID-19 vaccine. Libraries were prepared by immunoSEQ multiplex PCR; TCRdb keeps only in-frame clonotypes and omits some of them. The sample lists 250,000 to 300,000 clones, around 93% occurring once. The specimen comprised peripheral blood, sampled 28 days after the second AZD1222 dose. The source is an adult who received the AZD1222 COVID-19 vaccine.

A single count supports this clone. The chain employs TRBV19 and TRBJ2-5, with D maybe TRBD1 (6 bases). Germline V gene lookup returns CDR1 LNHDA and CDR2 SQIVND (reference sequence). V lost 5 bases to trimming and J lost 5 bases, with 12 bases between them. This CDR3 is built from 13 residues. This CDR3 reads CASSVPGVETQYF. Written as DNA, the CDR3 is TGTGCCAGTAGTGTCCCAGGGGTGGAGACCCAGTACTTC.

The chain links TRBV28 to TRBJ1-2; 8 positions match TRBD1. Germline assignment: CDR1 MDHEN and CDR2 SYDVKM. The junction had 15 bases not matched to a gene; V was cut back by 7 bases and J by 8 bases. The CDR3 has 15 amino acids. This CDR3 reads CASTLRWQGAGGYTF. Written as DNA, the CDR3 is TGTGCCAGCACCCTAAGGTGGCAGGGGGCAGGGGGCTACACCTTC.

The rearrangement joins TRBV5-6 to TRBJ1-2, with 11 bases that match TRBD1. This CDR3 has 16 amino acids. Germline CDR1 reads SGHDT; CDR2 reads YYEEEE. V lost 3 bases, J lost 4 bases, and 8 bases stayed unmatched. The CDR3 coding sequence is TGTGCCAGCAGCTCCTACGGGACAGGGGGAAGCTATGGCTACACCTTC. This gives the protein CASSSYGTGGSYGYTF.

Note on this clone: One end of the junction does not line up with germline, which may come from a read error. The chain couples TRBV7-6 to TRBJ1-1; D is perhaps TRBD1 (5 bases). Germline V gene lookup returns CDR1 SGHVS and CDR2 FNYEAQ. The CDR3 runs 13 residues. The CDR3 is CASSFPGNPEAFF. The DNA for the CDR3 is TGTGCCAGCAGCTTTCCAGGGAACCCTGAAGCTTTCTTT.

This clone came up once. The sample contains more than one DNA sequence encoding this CDR3. The chain combines TRBV5-1 with TRBJ2-7, with a possible D match to TRBD1 (7 bases). Trimming pared 5 bases from V and 0 bases from J, leaving 9 bases between. CDR3 length equals 13 residues. CDR1 and CDR2 (germline): SGHRS, YFSETQ. CDR3 bases: TGCGCCAGCAGGCGGGACAGCTCCTACGAGCAGTACTTC. It encodes CASRRDSSYEQYF. Variable domain in full (rest from reference TRBV5-1 and TRBJ2-7): KAGVTQTPRYLIKTRGQQVTLSCSPISGHRSVSWYQQTPGQGLQFLFEYFSETQRNKGNFPGRFSGRQFSNSRSEMNVSTLELGDSALYLCASRRDSSYEQYFGPGTRLTVT.

The chain links TRBV12-3 or TRBV12-4 to TRBJ2-2; D uncertain. Trimming removed 3 bases at V and 5 bases at J, with 1 base between. The CDR3 runs to 11 residues. CDR3 protein: CASSFTGELFF. The CDR3 DNA follows: TGTGCCAGCAGTTTTACCGGGGAGCTGTTTTTT.

The gene calls are TRBV28 and TRBJ2-7; D not certain. Germline CDR1 reads MDHEN; CDR2 reads SYDVKM. The CDR3 contains 10 residues. V lost 4 bases to trimming and J lost 7 bases, with 5 bases between them. The CDR3 coding sequence is TGTGCCAGCAGTTACAAGGAGCAGTACTTC. It yields the protein CASSYKEQYF.

The chain combines TRBV6-5 with TRBJ1-6, with D uncertain. The CDR3 consists of 12 residues. V was cut by 2 bases and J by 10 bases, with 6 bases left in between. Germline lookup yields CDR1 MNHEY and CDR2 SVGAGI. This chain's CDR3 is CASSYAGSPLHF. The CDR3 region has the DNA TGTGCCAGCAGTTACGCGGGCTCACCCCTCCACTTT.

The rearrangement uses TRBV7-9 and TRBJ1-2, with a tentative D call TRBD1 (5 bases). Trimming pared 5 bases from V and 5 bases from J, leaving 15 bases between. Germline-derived CDR1 and CDR2 are SEHNR and FQNEAQ (reference sequence). CDR3 length: 14 residues. The CDR3 coding sequence is TGTGCCAGCAGCGGGGGATCCCCACTTTATGGCTACACCTTC. Encoded protein: CASSGGSPLYGYTF.

This rearrangement joins TRBV27 to TRBJ2-2; D may be TRBD1 or TRBD2 (5 bases each). The CDR3 loop spans 14 amino acids. Per germline, CDR1 MNHEY and CDR2 SMNVEV (reference sequence). Trimming pared 1 base from V and 7 bases from J, leaving 10 bases between. CDR3 in amino acids: CASSLWGWNGELFF. The CDR3 region has the DNA TGTGCCAGCAGTTTATGGGGGTGGAACGGGGAGCTGTTTTTT.

This rearrangement joins TRBV7-2 to TRBJ2-2; D gene ambiguous. V lost 1 base and J 8 bases, leaving 17 bases between the germline ends. Germline V lookup: CDR1 SGHTA, CDR2 FQGNSA. The CDR3 has 16 residues. As DNA, the CDR3 is TGTGCCAGCAGCTTAGGACTTTTTAACGCCGTAGGGGAGCTGTTTTTT. Protein sequence: CASSLGLFNAVGELFF.

This clone was recorded once. The rearrangement joins TRBV5-1 to TRBJ1-2; tentative D call: TRBD1 (5 bases). CDR1 is SGHRS, CDR2 YFSETQ, per germline. The CDR3 has 14 amino acids. Between the trimmed V and J ends, which lost 0 bases and 5 bases, there was a span of 11 bases. In DNA, the CDR3 is TGCGCCAGCAGCTTGGGCAGGGTCGAGTATGGCTACACCTTC. Translating gives CASSLGRVEYGYTF. Combining the CDR3 with reference TRBV5-1 and TRBJ1-2 gives the whole variable domain KAGVTQTPRYLIKTRGQQVTLSCSPISGHRSVSWYQQTPGQGLQFLFEYFSETQRNKGNFPGRFSGRQFSNSRSEMNVSTLELGDSALYLCASSLGRVEYGYTFGSGTRLTVV.

The rearrangement links TRBV19 to TRBJ1-4; D gene uncertain. The CDR3 spans 16 residues. Trimming cost V 3 bases and J 1 base, with 12 bases left between them. Germline lookup yields CDR1 LNHDA and CDR2 SQIVND (reference sequence). DNA of the CDR3: TGTGCCAGTAGTATTGGTGGCAGTGGAACTAATGAAAAACTGTTTTTT. Protein sequence: CASSIGGSGTNEKLFF. The entire variable domain, with the rest obtained from reference TRBV19 and TRBJ1-4, is as follows: DGGITQSPKYLFRKEGQNVTLSCEQNLNHDAMYWYRQDPGQGLRLIYYSQIVNDFQKGDIAEGYSVSREKKESFPLTVTSAQKNPTAFYLCASSIGGSGTNEKLFFGSGTQLSVL.

The chain employs TRBV24-1 and TRBJ2-1; TRBD1 matches 9 bases. The ends lost 4 bases at V and 9 bases at J; junction bases unmatched: 12. CDR1 and CDR2 (germline): KGHDR, SFDVKD. This CDR3 spans 16 amino acids. The CDR3 region has the DNA TGTGCCACCAGTGACCCAGGCGGGGACAGGGAGGGTGAGCAGTTCTTC. Translating gives CATSDPGGDREGEQFF.

This sequence joins TRBV11-3 and TRBJ2-7; 12 bases match TRBD1. This CDR3 is 14 amino acids long. CDR1 SGHNT and CDR2 YENEEA come from the germline V gene. Trimming removed 5 bases from V and 9 bases from J; junction bases left unmatched: 8. Here the CDR3 DNA reads TGTGCCAGCAGCGCGGGGACAGGGGGCAAGGGGCAGTACTTC. This sequence encodes CASSAGTGGKGQYF.

In this sample, this clone turned up a few times. V gene TRBV6-4 combines with J gene TRBJ2-3, with TRBD2 identical over 7 bases. V lost 6 bases to trimming and J lost 4 bases; unmatched junction nucleotides: 4. The CDR3 is made up of 13 amino acids. Germline V lookup: CDR1 MRHNA, CDR2 SNTAGT. The CDR3 reads CASSGGSADTQYF. The CDR3 DNA reads TGTGCCAGCAGCGGGGGGTCGGCAGATACGCAGTATTTT.

The rearrangement joins TRBV11-2 to TRBJ1-5, with a possible D match to TRBD1 (6 bases). This CDR3 contains 15 residues. Trimming removed 3 bases from V and 2 bases from J, with 11 bases in between. Germline V gene data show CDR1 as SGHAT and CDR2 as FQNNGV. CDR3 DNA: TGTGCCAGCAGCTTGAGCAGGGGTGGCAATCAGCCCCAGCATTTT. Translation gives CASSLSRGGNQPQHF.

The gene calls are TRBV6-6 and TRBJ2-1, with D hard to call. Germline CDR1 reads MNHNY; CDR2 reads SVGAGI (reference sequence). This CDR3 contains 11 residues. Trimming left V 7 bases short and J 7 bases short, with 8 bases between. The CDR3 spells CASTERNEQFF. CDR3 in DNA: TGTGCCAGCACCGAAAGGAATGAGCAGTTCTTC.

The chain joins TRBV7-2 to TRBJ2-7, with 12 bases aligning to TRBD2. Looked up from germline, CDR1 is SGHTA and CDR2 is FQGNSA. Trimming at V came to 1 base and at J to 4 bases, leaving 2 bases not matched to a gene. CDR3 length: 15 residues. CDR3 in DNA: TGTGCCAGCAGCTTAGGACTAGCGGGAGTGTACGAGCAGTACTTC. As protein: CASSLGLAGVYEQYF.

The rearrangement uses TRBV4-3 and TRBJ1-5, with 9 nucleotides matching TRBD1. The V gene end was trimmed by 3 bases and the J gene end by 0 bases; junction bases not matched to a gene: 15. This CDR3 has 20 residues. Germline CDR1 LGHNA, CDR2 YSLEER. For the CDR3, the DNA is TGCGCCAGCAGCCACCGAAGGTACAGGGGGCTAATGAATAGCAATCAGCCCCAGCATTTT. Its protein product is CASSHRRYRGLMNSNQPQHF.

This sequence joins TRBV7-2 and TRBJ2-3; D not certain. The V end lost 3 bases, the J end lost 0 bases, and 4 bases lay between the germline ends. Looked up from germline, CDR1 is SGHTA and CDR2 is FQGNSA. The CDR3 length is 13 residues. The CDR3 region is CASSFSSTDTQYF. CDR3 nucleotide sequence: TGTGCCAGCAGCTTCTCTAGCACAGATACGCAGTATTTT. Supplemented by reference TRBV7-2 and TRBJ2-3, the full variable domain reads GAGVSQSPSNKVTEKGKDVELRCDPISGHTALYWYRQSLGQGLEFLIYFQGNSAPDKSGLPSDRFSAERTGGSVSTLTIQRTQQEDSAVYLCASSFSSTDTQYFGPGTRLTVL.